The next 25 T cell receptor beta chains were all read from a single sample in a study of blood T cell repertoires in COVID-19. Clones were sequenced by immunoSEQ multiplex PCR, and TCRdb holds only the in-frame ones, with some missing. The sample holds about 140,000 clones, 80% to 90% seen once. Sequences were obtained from peripheral blood. The receptors originated from a man between 60 and 75 years old with active or convalescent COVID-19.

This chain uses TRBV19 with TRBJ2-1; D is unclear. V lost 0 bases to trimming and J lost 7 bases, with 13 bases between them. The CDR3 length is 15 residues. Germline CDR1 and CDR2: LNHDA and SQIVND (reference sequence). DNA of the CDR3: TGTGCCAGTAGTATAGATCAGTCGTCGCTGAATGAGCAGTTCTTC. Its protein product is CASSIDQSSLNEQFF.

This clone was picked up one time. Other DNA sequences in this specimen translate into the identical CDR3. The genes are TRBV27 and TRBJ1-5; D unresolved. The CDR3 runs 13 residues. The V end was cut by 6 bases, the J end by 3 bases, with 9 bases between. Germline V gene sequence: CDR1 MNHEY, CDR2 SMNVEV (reference sequence). CDR3 DNA: TGTGCCAGCAGCCTAGCTTTCAATCAGCCCCAGCATTTT. Translation: CASSLAFNQPQHF.

The chain has TRBV11-2 and TRBJ2-7; 9 nucleotides align to TRBD2. This CDR3 has 16 residues. With 5 bases clipped from V and 3 bases from J, the junction kept 11 bases outside the gene matches. The germline V gene has CDR1 SGHAT and CDR2 FQNNGV. The CDR3 region is CASSPKLAGAFYEQYV. The CDR3 bases are TGTGCCAGCAGCCCAAAACTAGCGGGTGCCTTCTACGAGCAGTACGTC.

This clone has a single count. The CDR3 DNA follows: TGCGCCAGCAGCCAAGATCGGGCGTCCGGGGGAAACATTCAGTACTTC. It translates to CASSQDRASGGNIQYF. The V call is TRBV4-3, the J call TRBJ2-4; tentative D call: TRBD2 (6 bases). CDR1 is LGHNA, CDR2 YSLEER, per germline. The CDR3 length is 16 residues. V gave up 0 bases and J gave up 6 bases, with 15 bases separating them.

The genes are TRBV12-5 and TRBJ1-2; D gene uncertain. The CDR3 length is 14 residues. Deletions cut 2 bases from V and 8 bases from J, with 15 bases between. Looked up from germline, CDR1 is LGHNT and CDR2 is FRNRAP. CDR3 sequence (DNA): TGTGCTAGTGGTTTGCCACCGGCGGGGAGAGGCTACACCTTC. Protein product: CASGLPPAGRGYTF.

This chain connects TRBV10-2 to TRBJ1-4; D remains ambiguous. The CDR3 extends over 12 amino acids. The germline V gene has CDR1 WSHSY and CDR2 SAAADI. V was clipped by 0 bases and J by 10 bases, with 6 bases between them. The CDR3 reads CASSESSGKLFF. As DNA, the CDR3 is TGCGCCAGCAGTGAGTCGAGTGGAAAACTGTTTTTT.

V is TRBV29-1 and J is TRBJ1-3; no clear D. Germline values: CDR1 SQVTM, CDR2 ANQGSEA. Trimming took 2 bases from V and 4 from J, leaving 12 bases between them. The CDR3 has 14 amino acids. The CDR3 DNA reads TGCAGCGTTGAAATGGGAGGGATCGGAAACACCATATATTTT. Its protein product is CSVEMGGIGNTIYF.

This clone showed up just once. This chain uses TRBV15 with TRBJ1-6; D uncertain. V was cut by 3 bases and J by 3 bases, with 15 bases left in between. The CDR3 loop spans 17 amino acids. Germline V gene sequence: CDR1 LNHNV, CDR2 YYDKDF (reference sequence). In nucleotides, the CDR3 is TGTGCCACCAGCAGGGCCAAAACTACCCTCTATAATTCACCCCTCCACTTT. Translation: CATSRAKTTLYNSPLHF.

The chain uses TRBV2 and TRBJ2-7; 7 positions agree with TRBD2. The V gene's germline CDR1 is SNHLY and CDR2 FYNNEI. V shed 1 base and J 2 bases; nucleotides not matched to a gene: 2. The CDR3 sequence is 14 residues long. The CDR3 DNA reads TGTGCCAGCAGTGAAGGGGAGGGCCCCTACGAGCAGTACGTC. Translation gives CASSEGEGPYEQYV.

The J gene is TRBJ1-1, the V gene TRBV14; maybe TRBD1 (6 bases). The V end lost 3 bases, the J end lost 4 bases, and 12 bases lay between the germline ends. This CDR3 region has 14 residues. Germline CDR1 reads SGHDN; CDR2 reads FVKESK. The CDR3 here is CASSQGAQPTEAFF. DNA for the CDR3: TGTGCCAGCAGCCAGGGGGCGCAGCCCACTGAAGCTTTCTTT.

The chain recombines TRBV6-5 with TRBJ2-2; D gene ambiguous. The CDR3 has 14 residues. CDR1 is MNHEY and CDR2 is SVGAGI in the germline V gene. V was trimmed by 8 bases and J by 7 bases, leaving 17 bases between them. The CDR3 DNA follows: TGTGCCAGCCCATACTTAGAAGCCGGCGGGGAGCTGTTTTTT. Its translation is CASPYLEAGGELFF.

The chain joins TRBV29-1 to TRBJ1-1, with TRBD1 identical over 8 bases. This CDR3 has 13 residues. Losses at the gene ends were 7 bases for V and 4 bases for J; bases not matched to a gene: 8. Germline V gene sequence: CDR1 SQVTM, CDR2 ANQGSEA. In nucleotides, the CDR3 is TGCAGCGCCACAACAGGGGGAGGCACTGAAGCTTTCTTT. Its protein is CSATTGGGTEAFF.

This clone has only a few counts. The rearrangement uses TRBV4-1 and TRBJ1-1; tentative D call: TRBD1 (6 bases). CDR1 MGHRA and CDR2 YSYEKL come from the germline V gene. V gave up 4 bases and J gave up 0 bases, with 15 bases separating them. This CDR3 region has 16 residues. CDR3 residues: CASSLSRGSLNTEAFF. CDR3 bases: TGCGCCAGCAGCCTCTCGAGGGGGAGCTTGAACACTGAAGCTTTCTTT.

This clone was detected only a few times. The CDR3 nucleotides are TGTGCCAGCAGCCTGGGCGCGGGCTATGAGCAGTTCTTC. Its translation is CASSLGAGYEQFF. This chain joins TRBV7-7 and TRBJ2-1; D possibly corresponds to TRBD2 (5 bases). This CDR3 spans 13 amino acids. V was clipped by 5 bases and J by 8 bases, with 13 bases between them. Germline V gives CDR1 SSHAT, CDR2 FNYEAQ (reference sequence).

The CDR3 DNA reads as TGTGCCAGCAGTTCGCGAGAGACCCAGTACTTC. It specifies CASSSRETQYF. This chain connects TRBV27 to TRBJ2-5; unclear D gene. Germline V gene data show CDR1 as MNHEY and CDR2 as SMNVEV (reference sequence). The length of the CDR3 is 11 residues. Deletions cut 4 bases from V and 4 bases from J, with 4 bases between.

The rearrangement links TRBV5-4 to TRBJ2-2, with D unresolved. Per the germline V gene, CDR1 is SGHNT and CDR2 is YYREEE (reference sequence). The CDR3 sequence is 15 residues long. The V gene lost 3 bases and the J gene lost 1 base, with 10 bases spanning the gap. CDR3 in DNA: TGTGCCAGCAGCTCTTCGTCAGGGAACACCGGGGAGCTGTTTTTT. As protein: CASSSSSGNTGELFF.

The V gene is TRBV29-1, the J gene TRBJ1-2; 9 bases map to TRBD1. The CDR3 is 16 amino acids. J gave up 4 bases and V 7 bases, and 16 bases lay outside the gene matches. The germline V gene has CDR1 SQVTM and CDR2 ANQGSEA. Written as DNA, the CDR3 is TGCAGCGCCGGGACCGGGACAGGGACAAAGATCTATGGCTACACCTTC. It translates to CSAGTGTGTKIYGYTF. The whole variable domain, remainder taken from reference TRBV29-1 and TRBJ1-2, is SAVISQKPSRDICQRGTSLTIQCQVDSQVTMMFWYRQQPGQSLTLIATANQGSEATYESGFVIDKFPISRPNLTFSTLTVSNMSPEDSSIYLCSAGTGTGTKIYGYTFGSGTRLTVV.

The V gene is TRBV10-1, the J gene TRBJ1-1, with D possibly being TRBD1 (6 bases). Looked up from germline, CDR1 is WNHNN and CDR2 is SYGVQD (reference sequence). V lost 0 bases, J lost 1 base, and 9 bases lay in between. The CDR3 is 15 amino acids. CDR3 protein: CASSESWTENTEAFF. In DNA form, the CDR3 reads TGCGCCAGCAGTGAGTCTTGGACAGAGAACACTGAAGCTTTCTTT.

The chain carries TRBV4-1 and TRBJ2-7; 8 positions agree with TRBD2. The CDR3 is 15 residues long. Germline values: CDR1 MGHRA, CDR2 YSYEKL. Germline trimming cut 6 bases from V and 1 base from J; bases unmatched to any gene: 8. CDR3 sequence (DNA): TGCGCCAGCAGTCCAGGACTAGCAAGTTCCTACGAGCAGTACTTC. This gives the protein CASSPGLASSYEQYF.

The genes are TRBV5-4 and TRBJ2-7; D might be TRBD2 (5 bases). Germline V lookup: CDR1 SGHNT, CDR2 YYREEE (reference sequence). Trimming took off 5 bases at V and 7 bases at J, with 22 bases between the two ends. The CDR3 is 15 residues long. CDR3 nucleotide sequence: TGTGCCAGCAGTAATCAACTAGTCCCCTATGGGGAGCAGTACGTC. This sequence encodes CASSNQLVPYGEQYV.

J is TRBJ1-4 and V is TRBV19, with 7 bases that match TRBD1. CDR1 LNHDA and CDR2 SQIVND come from the germline V gene (reference sequence). Unmatched junction bases numbered 10, after V lost 1 base and J lost 2 bases. The length of the CDR3 is 18 residues. The CDR3 DNA is TGTGCCAGTAGTATAGGACCCAGCAGGGGGTCTACTAATGAAAAACTGTTTTTT. As protein: CASSIGPSRGSTNEKLFF.

The chain has TRBV5-5 and TRBJ2-1; D uncertain. The CDR3 consists of 15 residues. Trimming left V 0 bases short and J 1 base short, with 8 bases between. Germline CDR1 is SGHKS and CDR2 is YYEKEE (reference sequence). For the CDR3, the DNA is TGTGCCAGCAGCTTGGCTCGGTCGTCCTACAATGAGCAGTTCTTC. It specifies CASSLARSSYNEQFF.

The chain joins TRBV19 to TRBJ1-4, with TRBD1 matching 7 bases. This CDR3 comprises 15 residues. The germline V gene encodes CDR1 LNHDA and CDR2 SQIVND (reference sequence). V shed 4 bases and J 3 bases; nucleotides not matched to a gene: 5. The CDR3 spells CASSSSTGSNEKLFF. The CDR3, as DNA: TGTGCCAGTAGTAGCTCGACAGGGTCTAATGAAAAACTGTTTTTT.

The chain has TRBV19 and TRBJ1-1, with TRBD1 as a possible D gene (5 bases). The CDR3 is 14 residues long. The germline gives CDR1 LNHDA, CDR2 SQIVND (reference sequence). Trimming cost V 5 bases and J 4 bases, with 14 bases left between them. CDR3 region: CASSATSGGTEAFF. The CDR3 nucleotides read TGTGCCAGTAGTGCCACGTCGGGGGGCACTGAAGCTTTCTTT. Full variable domain (remainder filled in from reference TRBV19 and TRBJ1-1): DGGITQSPKYLFRKEGQNVTLSCEQNLNHDAMYWYRQDPGQGLRLIYYSQIVNDFQKGDIAEGYSVSREKKESFPLTVTSAQKNPTAFYLCASSATSGGTEAFFGQGTRLTVV.

The rearrangement joins TRBV5-1 to TRBJ2-3, with 8 bases fitting TRBD1. The CDR3 loop spans 16 amino acids. V dropped 1 base and J dropped 2; count of bases not matched to a gene: 6. The V gene's germline CDR1 is SGHRS and CDR2 YFSETQ. The CDR3 sequence is CASSLKGQGVTDTQYF. The DNA for the CDR3 is TGCGCCAGCAGCTTGAAAGGACAGGGTGTCACAGATACGCAGTATTTT. Combining the CDR3 with reference TRBV5-1 and TRBJ2-3 gives the whole variable domain KAGVTQTPRYLIKTRGQQVTLSCSPISGHRSVSWYQQTPGQGLQFLFEYFSETQRNKGNFPGRFSGRQFSNSRSEMNVSTLELGDSALYLCASSLKGQGVTDTQYFGPGTRLTVL.